Below, 30 T cell receptor beta chains from the same sample are listed, as sequenced in a study of monozygotic twins with inflammatory bowel disease. Each CDR3 protein gets one entry in TCRdb, which reprocessed the 5' RACE reads and gives no DNA. Recorded for this sample: about 380,000 distinct CDR3 sequences. The source material was blood. The receptors were sampled from a human donor with ulcerative colitis or Crohn's disease, or a healthy co-twin of an affected twin (not recorded which).

The chain combines TRBV28 with TRBJ2-7. The CDR3 totals 12 residues. The V gene's germline CDR1 is MDHEN and CDR2 SYDVKM. The CDR3: CASSFLGYEQYF.

The chain uses TRBV9 and TRBJ2-7; TCRdb's assignment of TRBD1 cannot be checked, as there is no DNA. This CDR3 spans 15 amino acids. Germline V CDR1 and CDR2: SGDLS, YYNGEE. The CDR3 sequence is CASSAAGTLTYEQYF.

V is TRBV5-1 and J is TRBJ1-2. Germline V gene sequence: CDR1 SGHRS, CDR2 YFSETQ. The CDR3 sequence is 14 residues long. The CDR3 sequence is CASSLGVQNYGYTF. The whole variable domain, remainder taken from reference TRBV5-1 and TRBJ1-2, is KAGVTQTPRYLIKTRGQQVTLSCSPISGHRSVSWYQQTPGQGLQFLFEYFSETQRNKGNFPGRFSGRQFSNSRSEMNVSTLELGDSALYLCASSLGVQNYGYTFGSGTRLTVV.

CDR3: CASSLGLGGVRNEQYF. The chain couples TRBV7-2 to TRBJ2-7; TCRdb calls TRBD2, which cannot be checked without DNA. This CDR3 contains 16 residues. Germline CDR1 is SGHTA and CDR2 is FQGNSA. Based on the CDR3 plus reference TRBV7-2 and TRBJ2-7, the full variable domain is GAGVSQSPSNKVTEKGKDVELRCDPISGHTALYWYRQSLGQGLEFLIYFQGNSAPDKSGLPSDRFSAERTGGSVSTLTIQRTQQEDSAVYLCASSLGLGGVRNEQYFGPGTRLTVT.

This chain joins TRBV10-2 and TRBJ2-1; TCRdb picks TRBD2, but there is no DNA to check that call. This CDR3 spans 17 amino acids. Germline values: CDR1 WSHSY, CDR2 SAAADI. The CDR3 here is CASSELGAGGAYNEQFF.

The chain has TRBV7-3 and TRBJ2-1; lacking DNA, the TRBD1 call made by TCRdb goes unchecked. CDR1 is SGHTA and CDR2 is FQGTGA in the germline V gene. The CDR3 sequence is 16 residues long. CDR3 protein: CASSLTGTGDWYEQFF. The full variable domain, in which reference TRBV7-3 and TRBJ2-1 provide the parts outside the CDR3, is GAGVSQTPSNKVTEKGKYVELRCDPISGHTALYWYRQSLGQGPEFLIYFQGTGAADDSGLPNDRFFAVRPEGSVSTLKIQRTERGDSAVYLCASSLTGTGDWYEQFFGPGTRLTVL.

This sequence joins TRBV5-1 and TRBJ2-7; the TCRdb call, TRBD1, lacks DNA for checking. The CDR3 loop spans 16 amino acids. Germline loops: CDR1 SGHRS, CDR2 YFSETQ. The CDR3 is CASSLLGQGSSYEQYF.

The CDR3 sequence is CPQEGPNTEAFF. The chain employs TRBV2 and TRBJ1-1. CDR1 and CDR2 (germline): SNHLY, FYNNEI. The CDR3 consists of 12 residues.

The gene calls are TRBV2 and TRBJ2-1; without DNA, the TCRdb call of TRBD1 cannot be checked. Germline V gene data show CDR1 as SNHLY and CDR2 as FYNNEI. The CDR3 length is 14 residues. The CDR3 spells CASKRDVFTNEQFF.

The chain combines TRBV5-1 with TRBJ2-1; lacking DNA, the TRBD1 call made by TCRdb goes unchecked. The germline gives CDR1 SGHRS, CDR2 YFSETQ. The CDR3 consists of 14 residues. CDR3 in amino acids: CASSIGGDDNEQFF.

The chain carries TRBV4-2 and TRBJ1-1; TCRdb calls TRBD1, which cannot be checked without DNA. Per the germline V gene, CDR1 is LGHNA and CDR2 is YNFKEQ. The CDR3 is 15 amino acids. The CDR3 sequence is CASLGYRTAGAEAFF.

The CDR3 loop reads CSASSGAGTDTQYF. The chain joins TRBV20-1 to TRBJ2-3. CDR1 and CDR2 (germline): DFQATT, SNEGSKA (reference sequence). The CDR3 is 14 amino acids.

The chain employs TRBV12-3 or TRBV12-4 and TRBJ2-6; TCRdb proposes TRBD1, but this gene call is untestable without DNA. This CDR3 has 19 residues. The CDR3 spells CASSLALGQEISGANVLTF.

The V gene is TRBV20-1, the J gene TRBJ2-3; TCRdb returns TRBD1, unconfirmable since there is no DNA. Germline CDR1 is DFQATT and CDR2 is SNEGSKA (reference sequence). The CDR3 consists of 16 residues. This CDR3 is CSASRDTGISTDTQYF.

Here the CDR3 reads CAGYRGPLSGNTIYF. The genes are TRBV12-3 or TRBV12-4 and TRBJ1-3; checking the TCRdb D call of TRBD1 is not possible without DNA. This CDR3 has 15 residues.

This sequence joins TRBV5-1 and TRBJ2-1. Germline V gene sequence: CDR1 SGHRS, CDR2 YFSETQ. The CDR3 has 15 amino acids. The CDR3 spells CASSLGGSHYNEQFF.

V is TRBV20-1 and J is TRBJ2-3; the D call of TRBD2 rests on TCRdb alone, since no DNA is present to check it. Germline assignment: CDR1 DFQATT and CDR2 SNEGSKA (reference sequence). The CDR3 contains 15 residues. CDR3 loop: CSARDGLAGGNTQYF.

This sequence joins TRBV19 and TRBJ2-1; the TCRdb D gene call, TRBD1, has no DNA to confirm it. The CDR3 is 15 residues long. Germline values: CDR1 LNHDA, CDR2 SQIVND (reference sequence). CDR3 protein: CASSIGQGTYNEQFF.

This chain links TRBV7-2 with TRBJ2-1; TCRdb proposes TRBD1, but this gene call is untestable without DNA. Germline assignment: CDR1 SGHTA and CDR2 FQGNSA. There are 15 residues in the CDR3. The CDR3 sequence is CASSPGMISYNEQFF.

The V and J genes are TRBV12-2 and TRBJ2-3; TCRdb names TRBD1, which stays unverified in the absence of DNA. TRBV12-2 is listed as a pseudogene. The CDR3 loop spans 19 amino acids. The CDR3 reads CASRLALAGTTGVQYTQYF.

The V gene is TRBV28, the J gene TRBJ2-5; with no DNA, the TCRdb D assignment of TRBD2 cannot be verified. Germline CDR1 and CDR2: MDHEN and SYDVKM. The CDR3 is 12 residues long. This CDR3 reads CASSPLASLKYF.

The gene calls are TRBV7-2 and TRBJ1-3; TCRdb designates TRBD1, a call that cannot be tested without DNA. CDR1 SGHTA and CDR2 FQGNSA come from the germline V gene. This CDR3 region has 14 residues. The CDR3 sequence: CASSPRTGGNTIYF.

V usage is TRBV5-1 and J usage is TRBJ2-7. In germline, CDR1 is SGHRS, CDR2 YFSETQ. The CDR3 totals 12 residues. CDR3 loop: CASRLAEGEQYF. Together with reference TRBV5-1 and TRBJ2-7, the CDR3 gives the full variable domain: KAGVTQTPRYLIKTRGQQVTLSCSPISGHRSVSWYQQTPGQGLQFLFEYFSETQRNKGNFPGRFSGRQFSNSRSEMNVSTLELGDSALYLCASRLAEGEQYFGPGTRLTVT.

The CDR3 sequence: CASSQDPTGLGEAFF. The gene calls are TRBV4-3 and TRBJ1-1; without DNA, the TCRdb call of TRBD1 cannot be checked. The V gene's germline CDR1 is LGHNA and CDR2 YSLEER. CDR3 length equals 15 residues.

The chain couples TRBV2 to TRBJ2-6; TCRdb proposes TRBD1, but this gene call is untestable without DNA. In germline, CDR1 is SNHLY, CDR2 FYNNEI. CDR3 length equals 17 residues. CDR3 loop: CASSAGSGGSGANVLTF.

J is TRBJ2-3 and V is TRBV7-3; as DNA is missing, the TRBD2 call by TCRdb cannot be tested. Germline CDR1 is SGHTA and CDR2 is FQGTGA. The CDR3 has 18 residues. The CDR3 spells CASSLRYSRGGPADTQYF.

CDR3 residues: CASSPPLRRGGEQYF. The chain couples TRBV3-1 to TRBJ2-7; there is no DNA to check the TCRdb D call of TRBD1. The CDR3 runs 15 residues. Looked up from germline, CDR1 is LGHDT and CDR2 is YNNKEL (reference sequence).

The J gene is TRBJ2-2, the V gene TRBV19; checking the TCRdb D call of TRBD2 is not possible without DNA. CDR3 length equals 18 residues. Looked up from germline, CDR1 is LNHDA and CDR2 is SQIVND (reference sequence). The chain's CDR3 is CASSKRVTSGGPGGELFF.

The chain has TRBV7-2 and TRBJ1-2. The CDR3 spans 14 residues. Per germline, CDR1 SGHTA and CDR2 FQGNSA. The chain's CDR3 is CASSLEARSYGYTF.

The chain combines TRBV6-2 or TRBV6-3 with TRBJ2-6; the D gene TCRdb calls, TRBD1, cannot be checked with no DNA. Germline values: CDR1 MNHEY, CDR2 SVGEGT. CDR3 length: 14 amino acids. This CDR3 is CASSRGTGANVLTF.